The next 17 T cell receptor beta chains were all read from a single sample in a study of CD8+ T cells in alopecia areata. The authors extracted RNA and reverse transcribed it into cDNA as the sequencing template. This table comes from immunoSEQ multiplex PCR, and its TCRdb copy is limited to in-frame clones, with some not included. The sample carries about 170,000 clones, roughly 50% recorded once. As for treatment: oral pan-JAK inhibitor, 5-10 mg twice daily. The material was CD4+ T cells sorted from blood, obtained at approximately week 56, from a patient treated with tofacitinib. The receptors derive from a human donor with alopecia areata.

This chain uses TRBV25-1 with TRBJ2-2, with 8 bases aligning to TRBD1. V trimming: 6 bases; J trimming: 4 bases; junction bases outside the gene matches: 10. This CDR3 has 16 residues. The germline gives CDR1 MGHDK, CDR2 SYGVNS. As DNA, the CDR3 is TGTGCCAGCAGGGCCCCTACAGGGGGGATCACCGGGGAGCTGTTTTTT. Its protein is CASRAPTGGITGELFF.

DNA of the CDR3: TGCGCCAGCAGCCAAGACCCAACCGAGACCTCCTACGAGCAGTACTTC. It encodes CASSQDPTETSYEQYF. The rearrangement joins TRBV4-1 to TRBJ2-7; unclear D gene. Germline CDR1 MGHRA, CDR2 YSYEKL. V was pared by 0 bases and J by 0 bases, with 12 bases between. The CDR3 sequence is 16 residues long.

V gene TRBV29-1 combines with J gene TRBJ1-1; D remains unclear. CDR1 and CDR2 from the germline V gene are SQVTM and ANQGSEA. V was shortened by 6 bases and J by 3 bases, with 11 bases between the two germline ends. There are 12 residues in the CDR3. The CDR3 is CSVARRDTEAFF. Written as DNA, the CDR3 is TGCAGCGTAGCCAGGCGGGACACTGAAGCTTTCTTT.

The chain joins TRBV28 to TRBJ1-4, with 11 bases lining up with TRBD1. Looked up from germline, CDR1 is MDHEN and CDR2 is SYDVKM. CDR3 length equals 14 residues. V lost 5 bases to trimming and J lost 7 bases; unmatched junction nucleotides: 3. CDR3 residues: CASSGTGGSEKLFF. CDR3 nucleotide sequence: TGTGCCAGCAGTGGGACAGGGGGTTCTGAAAAACTGTTTTTT.

The J gene is TRBJ1-2, the V gene TRBV6-1, with 8 bases aligning to TRBD1. Germline CDR1 and CDR2: MNHNS and SASEGT. V was pared by 10 bases and J by 1 base, with 5 bases of the junction left unmatched. The CDR3 is made up of 13 amino acids. The CDR3 DNA is TGTGCCACCCAGGGGGCAATTAACTATGGCTACACCTTC. It encodes CATQGAINYGYTF.

This clone came up a few times. V usage is TRBV30 and J usage is TRBJ1-6; D unresolved. Germline CDR1 is GTSNPN and CDR2 is SVGIG (reference sequence). The V and J ends lost 2 bases and 2 bases respectively, with 7 bases between them. CDR3 length: 14 residues. The DNA of the CDR3 is TGTGCCTGGAGTCCGGGTCCCTATAATTCACCCCTCCACTTT. This codes for CAWSPGPYNSPLHF.

The V and J genes are TRBV4-2 and TRBJ2-3, with D perhaps TRBD2 (6 bases). The CDR3 is 15 amino acids. Germline V gene data show CDR1 as LGHNA and CDR2 as YNFKEQ. V lost 0 bases and J lost 5, with 12 bases in between. The CDR3 DNA is TGTGCCAGCAGCCAAGATGGGAGGAACGAAGATACGCAGTATTTT. This codes for CASSQDGRNEDTQYF.

The chain employs TRBV25-1 and TRBJ1-4, with a weak D call TRBD1 (6 bases). Germline V gene data show CDR1 as MGHDK and CDR2 as SYGVNS. V was cut by 5 bases and J by 0 bases, with 7 bases left in between. The CDR3 is made up of 14 amino acids. DNA for the CDR3: TGTGCCAGCAGTAACAGGGCAACTAATGAAAAACTGTTTTTT. It codes for CASSNRATNEKLFF. The whole variable domain, filled in from reference TRBV25-1 and TRBJ1-4, reads EADIYQTPRYLVIGTGKKITLECSQTMGHDKMYWYQQDPGMELHLIHYSYGVNSTEKGDLSSESTVSRIRTEHFPLTLESARPSHTSQYLCASSNRATNEKLFFGSGTQLSVL.

The CDR3 DNA sequence: TGCGCCAGCCGTCAGACTGGGAATGAGCAGTTCTTC. Its translation: CASRQTGNEQFF. The rearrangement links TRBV5-1 to TRBJ2-1; the D is unclear. The V end was cut by 7 bases, the J end by 7 bases, with 12 bases between. Germline assignment: CDR1 SGHRS and CDR2 YFSETQ. This CDR3 has 12 amino acids. The full variable domain, completed using reference TRBV5-1 and TRBJ2-1, is KAGVTQTPRYLIKTRGQQVTLSCSPISGHRSVSWYQQTPGQGLQFLFEYFSETQRNKGNFPGRFSGRQFSNSRSEMNVSTLELGDSALYLCASRQTGNEQFFGPGTRLTVL.

This chain links TRBV2 with TRBJ2-3; the D is unclear. The V gene lost 8 bases and the J gene lost 2 bases, with 11 bases spanning the gap. Germline V gives CDR1 SNHLY, CDR2 FYNNEI. The CDR3 is 13 residues long. CDR3 loop: CASRILPTDTQYF. The CDR3 region has the DNA TGTGCCAGCCGGATACTACCCACAGATACGCAGTATTTT.

In this sample, this clone turned up a few times. As DNA, the CDR3 is TGTGCCTGGAGTGTACCTCAGGGCTCACCCCTCCACTTT. The encoded protein is CAWSVPQGSPLHF. This sequence joins TRBV30 and TRBJ1-6, with D perhaps TRBD1 (5 bases). This CDR3 is built from 13 residues. V lost 0 bases and J 10 bases, leaving 10 bases between the germline ends. Looked up from germline, CDR1 is GTSNPN and CDR2 is SVGIG (reference sequence).

J is TRBJ1-1 and V is TRBV5-1, with D unresolved. Trimming stripped 0 bases from V and 0 bases from J, with 9 bases between. The CDR3 loop spans 15 amino acids. CDR1 is SGHRS and CDR2 is YFSETQ in the germline V gene. The CDR3 DNA reads TGCGCCAGCAGCTTGGGGGTGAGGCTGAACACTGAAGCTTTCTTT. Encoded protein: CASSLGVRLNTEAFF. Looking up the rest from reference TRBV5-1 and TRBJ1-1 gives the full variable domain: KAGVTQTPRYLIKTRGQQVTLSCSPISGHRSVSWYQQTPGQGLQFLFEYFSETQRNKGNFPGRFSGRQFSNSRSEMNVSTLELGDSALYLCASSLGVRLNTEAFFGQGTRLTVV.

This chain joins TRBV4-2 and TRBJ2-3; D gene uncertain. The CDR3 contains 13 residues. Trimming removed 5 bases at V and 4 bases at J, with 10 bases between. Germline assignment: CDR1 LGHNA and CDR2 YNFKEQ. CDR3 protein: CASSYRIADTQYF. The CDR3 nucleotides are TGTGCCAGCAGCTATAGAATAGCAGATACGCAGTATTTT.

The chain links TRBV18 to TRBJ2-3, with D perhaps matching TRBD1 (6 bases). Per germline, CDR1 KGHSH and CDR2 LQKENI. V shed 6 bases and J shed 2 bases, with 12 bases lying between them. The CDR3 extends over 14 amino acids. The CDR3 protein is CASSQGQYTDTQYF. The DNA for the CDR3 is TGTGCCAGCTCCCAGGGGCAGTACACAGATACGCAGTATTTT.

This rearrangement joins TRBV5-1 to TRBJ1-4; a possible D gene is TRBD1 (5 bases). Between the trimmed V and J ends, which lost 3 bases and 5 bases, there was a span of 11 bases. CDR3 length equals 14 residues. Germline V CDR1 and CDR2: SGHRS, YFSETQ. This CDR3 reads CASSSGAANEKLFF. The CDR3 DNA sequence: TGCGCCAGCAGCTCCGGGGCAGCGAATGAAAAACTGTTTTTT. The variable domain in full, with the rest retrieved from reference TRBV5-1 and TRBJ1-4, is KAGVTQTPRYLIKTRGQQVTLSCSPISGHRSVSWYQQTPGQGLQFLFEYFSETQRNKGNFPGRFSGRQFSNSRSEMNVSTLELGDSALYLCASSSGAANEKLFFGSGTQLSVL.

The chain combines TRBV25-1 with TRBJ1-3, with D hard to call. The V end lost 3 bases, the J end lost 0 bases, and 6 bases lay between the germline ends. CDR1 and CDR2 from the germline V gene are MGHDK and SYGVNS. CDR3 size: 14 residues. The CDR3 DNA sequence: TGTGCCAGCAGTGAGCCGGGCTCTGGAAACACCATATATTTT. It encodes CASSEPGSGNTIYF.

The chain joins TRBV14 to TRBJ2-1; D gene uncertain. Between the trimmed V and J ends, which lost 5 bases and 6 bases, there was a span of 11 bases. The CDR3 spans 13 residues. The germline V gene has CDR1 SGHDN and CDR2 FVKESK. This chain's CDR3 is CASSARIVNEQFF. Here the CDR3 DNA reads TGTGCCAGCAGCGCCCGAATCGTCAATGAGCAGTTCTTC.